This TCR beta chain appears in the sequencing data of a study of CD8 T cells in ankylosing spondylitis. Study-level results: In ankylosing spondylitis blood, a motif of seven to nine highly homologous TCR beta variants appeared characteristic.

The CDR3 loop spans 14 amino acids. Germline-derived CDR1 and CDR2 are SGHRS and YFSETQ. V lost 6 bases, J lost 6 bases, and 16 bases lay in between. This clonotype was seen many times. Its specificity is unknown. TCRdb ran MiXCR on the 5' RACE reads and lists one entry per CDR3 protein. The table has fewer than 550,000 distinct CDR3 sequences, 5.3% seen once; the top ten hold roughly 3.2%. The sample comprised blood, either unsorted or a sorted T cell fraction (not recorded which). The J gene is TRBJ2-1, the V gene TRBV5-1; no definite D call. This TCR derives from a male donor with ankylosing spondylitis. The CDR3 DNA is TGCGCCAGCAAAGACGGGTCCTGGCCCAATGAGCAGTTCTTC. Translation: CASKDGSWPNEQFF. The entire variable domain, with the rest obtained from reference TRBV5-1 and TRBJ2-1, is as follows: KAGVTQTPRYLIKTRGQQVTLSCSPISGHRSVSWYQQTPGQGLQFLFEYFSETQRNKGNFPGRFSGRQFSNSRSEMNVSTLELGDSALYLCASKDGSWPNEQFFGPGTRLTVL.